The entry below gives a single T cell receptor (beta chain) sequence along with its context. The antigen is undetermined. The CDR3 contains 14 residues. Germline-derived CDR1 and CDR2 are GTSNPN and SVGIG (reference sequence). With 3 bases removed from V and 0 bases from J, the gap between germline ends came to 9 bases. The data were obtained in a study of CD8+ T cells in alopecia areata. Sequencing relied on a cDNA template that was reverse transcribed from extracted RNA. Only in-frame clones appear in the TCRdb table, and some are missing; sequencing was by immunoSEQ multiplex PCR. Among about 190,000 clones listed, around 60% were seen once. Study outcomes and limitations: Association of baseline CD8+ expansion with response is uncertain owing to one nonresponder. Clonality in lesional scalp, especially alopecia totalis/universalis, exceeded that of normal scalp. Mice showed TCR sharing more clearly than patients did, possibly owing to HLA.

The treatment was: oral pan-JAK inhibitor, 5-10 mg twice daily. Peripheral blood samples and lesional scalp punch biopsies were obtained from alopecia areata patients. The sequence derives from a human donor with alopecia areata. The rearrangement joins TRBV30 to TRBJ1-3, with D tentatively TRBD1 (5 bases). The sample consisted of CD4+ T cells sorted from blood, taken at week 4, from a patient treated with tofacitinib. CDR3 loop: CAWRGTVSGNTIYF. The CDR3 coding sequence is TGTGCCTGGAGGGGGACGGTCTCTGGAAACACCATATATTTT. The whole variable domain, filled in from reference TRBV30 and TRBJ1-3, reads SQTIHQWPATLVQPVGSPLSLECTVEGTSNPNLYWYRQAAGRGLQLLFYSVGIGQISSEVPQNLSASRPQDRQFILSSKKLLLSDSGFYLCAWRGTVSGNTIYFGEGSWLTVV.